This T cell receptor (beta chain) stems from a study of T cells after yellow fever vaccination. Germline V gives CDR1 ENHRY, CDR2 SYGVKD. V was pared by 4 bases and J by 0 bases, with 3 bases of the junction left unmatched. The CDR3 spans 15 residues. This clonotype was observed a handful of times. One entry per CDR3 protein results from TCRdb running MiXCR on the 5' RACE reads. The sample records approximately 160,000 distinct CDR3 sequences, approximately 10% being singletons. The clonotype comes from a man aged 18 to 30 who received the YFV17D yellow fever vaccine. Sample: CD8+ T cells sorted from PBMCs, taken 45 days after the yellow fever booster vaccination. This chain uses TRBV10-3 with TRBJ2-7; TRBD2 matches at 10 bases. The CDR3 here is CAISVTSGPSYEQYF. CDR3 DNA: TGTGCCATCAGTGTGACTAGCGGGCCCTCCTACGAGCAGTACTTC.